Presented here are 26 T cell receptor beta chains from one specimen sequenced in a study of cytotoxic CD8 clonotypes in ibrutinib-treated CLL. TCRdb's table, derived via immunoSEQ multiplex PCR, lists solely in-frame clones and lacks some. The table shows 60,000 or so clones, with roughly 59% occurring only once. The sample in question was PBMCs, obtained after 12 months of ibrutinib treatment. These receptors were collected from a human donor with chronic lymphocytic leukemia.

Note on this clone: Different DNA sequences within this sample yield the same CDR3. This CDR3 is CASSFNTGELFF. CDR3 DNA: TGTGCCAGCAGCTTCAACACCGGGGAGCTGTTTTTT. The chain employs TRBV7-9 and TRBJ2-2; no reliable D call. Trimming shortened V by 3 bases and J by 2 bases, and 1 base separated the two germline ends. The CDR3 is 12 amino acids. CDR1 is SEHNR, CDR2 FQNEAQ, per germline (reference sequence). Full variable domain (rest looked up from reference TRBV7-9 and TRBJ2-2): DTGVSQNPRHKITKRGQNVTFRCDPISEHNRLYWYRQTLGQGPEFLTYFQNEAQLEKSRLLSDRFSAERPKGSFSTLEIQRTEQGDSAMYLCASSFNTGELFFGEGSRLTVL.

This clone is a singleton in its sample. The chain has TRBV4-1 and TRBJ2-3; 11 bases fit TRBD1. The trim removed 2 bases at V and 4 bases at J, leaving 8 bases unmatched. CDR3 length: 17 residues. The germline V gene encodes CDR1 MGHRA and CDR2 YSYEKL. The chain's CDR3 is CASSQPSGGQGADTQYF. The CDR3 DNA follows: TGCGCCAGCAGCCAACCTTCGGGGGGACAGGGGGCAGATACGCAGTATTTT.

The V gene is TRBV10-3, the J gene TRBJ2-7; 9 bases are a match to TRBD1. The CDR3 covers 14 residues. J was trimmed by 5 bases and V by 10 bases; bases with no gene match: 12. The germline V gene encodes CDR1 ENHRY and CDR2 SYGVKD. This CDR3 is CATGHGQGTNEQYV. As DNA, the CDR3 is TGTGCCACCGGCCACGGACAGGGGACGAACGAGCAGTACGTC.

The chain uses TRBV4-1 and TRBJ2-1; 9 bases map to TRBD2. The CDR3 extends over 15 amino acids. V shed 1 base and J 5 bases; nucleotides not matched to a gene: 3. Per the germline V gene, CDR1 is MGHRA and CDR2 is YSYEKL. CDR3 sequence reads: CASSQVLAGDNEQFF. The CDR3, as DNA: TGCGCCAGCAGCCAAGTATTAGCGGGAGACAATGAGCAGTTCTTC.

The chain employs TRBV19 and TRBJ1-5; D is uncertain. Germline V gives CDR1 LNHDA, CDR2 SQIVND (reference sequence). Trimming removed 0 bases from V and 4 bases from J, with 13 bases in between. This CDR3 spans 16 amino acids. CDR3 bases: TGTGCCAGTAGTATAGATTCAAGAGAGATTAATCAGCCCCAGCATTTT. This codes for CASSIDSREINQPQHF.

V and J are TRBV2 and TRBJ1-6; D possibly corresponds to TRBD1 (5 bases). The CDR3 has 13 residues. Germline CDR1 reads SNHLY; CDR2 reads FYNNEI. Between the trimmed V and J ends, which lost 10 bases and 9 bases, there was a span of 16 bases. The DNA of the CDR3 is TGTGCCATCCAGGGTTCAAGCGGTTCACCCCTCCACTTT. It is translated as CAIQGSSGSPLHF.

A single count supports this clone. The chain recombines TRBV6-1 with TRBJ1-1; 7 bases agree with TRBD1. The junction had 14 bases not matched to a gene; V was cut back by 4 bases and J by 3 bases. CDR1 and CDR2 from the germline V gene are MNHNS and SASEGT. The CDR3 totals 17 residues. CDR3: CASSARPPQGLDTEAFF. CDR3 nucleotide sequence: TGTGCCAGCAGTGCACGGCCCCCACAGGGGTTAGACACTGAAGCTTTCTTT.

The chain has TRBV19 and TRBJ1-5, with TRBD1 matching over 9 bases. Germline values: CDR1 LNHDA, CDR2 SQIVND (reference sequence). The CDR3 contains 15 residues. V shed 3 bases, J shed 6 bases, and the junction held 6 bases outside the gene matches. Written as DNA, the CDR3 is TGTGCCAGTAGTATTCGTGGGACAGGGAGTCAGCCCCAGCATTTT. Translated: CASSIRGTGSQPQHF.

This chain links TRBV6-1 with TRBJ1-2, with TRBD1 matching over 8 bases. Germline V lookup: CDR1 MNHNS, CDR2 SASEGT. V was clipped by 6 bases and J by 7 bases; unmatched bases: 7. The CDR3 covers 13 residues. The CDR3 region has the DNA TGTGCCAGCAGGACTACAGGGGGGTTTGGCTACACCTTC. Residues: CASRTTGGFGYTF.

The V and J genes are TRBV5-1 and TRBJ2-3; no clear D gene. This CDR3 has 15 residues. With 1 base removed from V and 2 bases from J, the gap between germline ends came to 11 bases. Germline CDR1 SGHRS, CDR2 YFSETQ. CDR3 sequence reads: CASSLPPDLTDTQYF. CDR3 in DNA: TGCGCCAGCAGCTTGCCACCCGACCTCACAGATACGCAGTATTTT. The variable domain in full, with the rest retrieved from reference TRBV5-1 and TRBJ2-3, is KAGVTQTPRYLIKTRGQQVTLSCSPISGHRSVSWYQQTPGQGLQFLFEYFSETQRNKGNFPGRFSGRQFSNSRSEMNVSTLELGDSALYLCASSLPPDLTDTQYFGPGTRLTVL.

This clone has a handful of counts. J is TRBJ2-5 and V is TRBV10-2; D unclear. The CDR3 is 13 amino acids. Germline V gene data show CDR1 as WSHSY and CDR2 as SAAADI. Trimming removed 5 bases from V and 2 bases from J, with 9 bases in between. The CDR3 nucleotides read TGCGCCAGCAGTCTCCTAAGGCAAGAGACCCAGTACTTC. This encodes CASSLLRQETQYF.

This rearrangement joins TRBV5-4 to TRBJ1-2, with 9 nucleotides matching TRBD1. The junction had 13 bases not matched to a gene; V was cut back by 4 bases and J by 6 bases. There are 16 residues in the CDR3. Germline V gene sequence: CDR1 SGHNT, CDR2 YYREEE (reference sequence). The CDR3 bases are TGTGCCAGCAGCAAGGTGTGGACAGGGGTTCAGAATGGCTACACCTTC. Translating gives CASSKVWTGVQNGYTF.

The J gene is TRBJ1-1, the V gene TRBV2; D may be TRBD1 (6 bases). Trimming removed 7 bases from V and 2 bases from J, with 8 bases in between. This CDR3 is 12 amino acids long. Germline V gene sequence: CDR1 SNHLY, CDR2 FYNNEI. The CDR3 DNA reads TGTGCCAGCAAGGGACACAACACTGAAGCTTTCTTT. Protein product: CASKGHNTEAFF.

The V call is TRBV5-1, the J call TRBJ2-7; TRBD1 might be the D (6 bases). CDR3 length: 15 amino acids. CDR1 SGHRS and CDR2 YFSETQ come from the germline V gene. V was clipped by 4 bases and J by 4 bases, with 18 bases between them. The CDR3 sequence: CASSAEPGHQYEQYV. CDR3 coding DNA: TGCGCCAGCAGCGCTGAACCGGGACACCAGTACGAGCAGTACGTC.

The chain employs TRBV5-6 and TRBJ2-1, with D tentatively TRBD1 or TRBD2 (6 bases each). CDR3 length: 16 residues. CDR1 and CDR2 (germline): SGHDT, YYEEEE. V lost 6 bases to trimming and J lost 0 bases, with 16 bases between them. DNA of the CDR3: TGTGCCAGCATCACGGGGGCCTCGAGCTCCTACAATGAGCAGTTCTTC. Translating gives CASITGASSSYNEQFF.

The chain recombines TRBV2 with TRBJ2-7, with D perhaps TRBD2 (6 bases). The CDR3 runs to 13 residues. Germline V CDR1 and CDR2: SNHLY, FYNNEI. Trimming took 10 bases from V and 6 from J, leaving 19 bases between them. The CDR3 reads CATSRNWGGEQYV. The CDR3 DNA follows: TGTGCCACCTCACGGAATTGGGGAGGCGAGCAGTACGTC.

This clone was recorded a few times. This chain uses TRBV5-1 with TRBJ2-1, with TRBD2 matching 9 bases. CDR3 length equals 15 residues. J lost 7 bases, V lost 6 bases, and 11 bases had no gene match. CDR1 and CDR2 from the germline V gene are SGHRS and YFSETQ. CDR3 region: CASKQSGGFWNEQFF. For the CDR3, the DNA is TGCGCCAGCAAGCAAAGCGGGGGGTTCTGGAATGAGCAGTTCTTC.

V and J are TRBV5-1 and TRBJ1-5; D unresolved. The CDR3 runs 13 residues. Germline lookup yields CDR1 SGHRS and CDR2 YFSETQ. V lost 4 bases and J lost 10, with 15 bases in between. In nucleotides, the CDR3 is TGCGCCAGCAGCCAAGAAGGGTTATCACCCCAGCATTTT. It codes for CASSQEGLSPQHF.

This clone is labeled medium-sized. J is TRBJ1-2 and V is TRBV4-2; D is possibly TRBD1 (5 bases). V lost 0 bases and J 8 bases, leaving 16 bases between the germline ends. The germline CDR1 and CDR2 sequences are LGHNA and YNFKEQ. CDR3 size: 15 residues. The CDR3 protein is CASSQDNQGLIGYTF. CDR3 nucleotide sequence: TGTGCCAGCAGCCAAGATAATCAGGGCCTCATCGGCTACACCTTC.

The gene calls are TRBV5-4 and TRBJ2-5; a possible D gene is TRBD1 (5 bases). The V end lost 0 bases, the J end lost 4 bases, and 13 bases lay between the germline ends. Germline-derived CDR1 and CDR2 are SGHNT and YYREEE (reference sequence). The CDR3 is 15 amino acids. CDR3 sequence (DNA): TGTGCCAGCAGCTTGGACGCCAGGGTGGGAGAGACCCAGTACTTC. Protein: CASSLDARVGETQYF.

The chain couples TRBV11-3 to TRBJ2-2, with D unresolved. V lost 1 base and J 3 bases, leaving 6 bases between the germline ends. Germline loops: CDR1 SGHNT, CDR2 YENEEA. This CDR3 is built from 14 residues. CDR3 sequence reads: CASSLVRDTGELFF. The CDR3 region has the DNA TGTGCCAGCAGCTTAGTCCGGGACACCGGGGAGCTGTTTTTT. The full variable domain, in which reference TRBV11-3 and TRBJ2-2 provide the parts outside the CDR3, is EAGVVQSPRYKIIEKKQPVAFWCNPISGHNTLYWYLQNLGQGPELLIRYENEEAVDDSQLPKDRFSAERLKGVDSTLKIQPAELGDSAVYLCASSLVRDTGELFFGEGSRLTVL.

This chain links TRBV7-2 with TRBJ1-5; D gene uncertain. Trimming removed 5 bases at V and 4 bases at J, with 15 bases between. The length of the CDR3 is 15 residues. Germline V gene data show CDR1 as SGHTA and CDR2 as FQGNSA. CDR3 region: CASSPESTGNQPQHF. The CDR3 nucleotides read TGTGCCAGCAGCCCCGAGAGTACTGGAAATCAGCCCCAGCATTTT.

The chain joins TRBV29-1 to TRBJ1-4; 7 nucleotides agree with TRBD1. J was trimmed by 8 bases and V by 7 bases; bases with no gene match: 13. CDR1 SQVTM and CDR2 ANQGSEA come from the germline V gene. CDR3 length: 14 amino acids. CDR3 coding DNA: TGCAGCGCAAGAGGGGGCAGGGGCCCCGAAAAACTGTTTTTT. Its protein product is CSARGGRGPEKLFF.

The V and J genes are TRBV5-4 and TRBJ1-2, with 8 bases aligning to TRBD1. The CDR3 covers 15 residues. V lost 4 bases, J lost 0 bases, and 5 bases stayed unmatched. The germline V gene has CDR1 SGHNT and CDR2 YYREEE (reference sequence). This CDR3 is CASSLTTGANYGYTF. As DNA, the CDR3 is TGTGCCAGCAGCCTAACGACAGGGGCTAACTATGGCTACACCTTC.

In DNA form, the CDR3 reads TGTGCCAGCAGCGTATATCAGGGATTCTCTGAAGCTTTCTTT. Its translation: CASSVYQGFSEAFF. The chain employs TRBV2 and TRBJ1-1; TRBD1 might be the D (5 bases). Trimming removed 6 bases at V and 6 bases at J, with 17 bases between. This CDR3 comprises 14 residues. Germline CDR1 is SNHLY and CDR2 is FYNNEI. Variable domain in full (rest from reference TRBV2 and TRBJ1-1): EPEVTQTPSHQVTQMGQEVILRCVPISNHLYFYWYRQILGQKVEFLVSFYNNEISEKSEIFDDQFSVERPDGSNFTLKIRSTKLEDSAMYFCASSVYQGFSEAFFGQGTRLTVV.

The chain is built from TRBV9 and TRBJ2-4; no reliable D call. The CDR3 contains 13 residues. Germline V CDR1 and CDR2: SGDLS, YYNGEE. V was shortened by 0 bases and J by 1 base, with 2 bases between the two germline ends. The DNA for the CDR3 is TGTGCCAGCAGCGTAGCGGCCAAAAACATTCAGTACTTC. Amino acid sequence: CASSVAAKNIQYF.